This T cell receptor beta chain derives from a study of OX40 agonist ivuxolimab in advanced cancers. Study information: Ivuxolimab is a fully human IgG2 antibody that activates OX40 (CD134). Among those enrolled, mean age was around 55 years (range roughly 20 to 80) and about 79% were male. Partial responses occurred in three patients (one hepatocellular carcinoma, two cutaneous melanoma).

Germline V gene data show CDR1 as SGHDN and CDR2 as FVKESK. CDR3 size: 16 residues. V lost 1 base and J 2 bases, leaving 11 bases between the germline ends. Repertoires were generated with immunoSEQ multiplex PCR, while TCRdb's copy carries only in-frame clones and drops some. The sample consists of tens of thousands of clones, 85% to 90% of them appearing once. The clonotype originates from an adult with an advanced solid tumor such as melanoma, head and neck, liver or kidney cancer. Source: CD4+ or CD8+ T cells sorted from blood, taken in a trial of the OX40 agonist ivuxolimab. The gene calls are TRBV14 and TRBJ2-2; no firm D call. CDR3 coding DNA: TGTGCCAGCAGCCAAGGAAGCCCCTTAAACACCGGGGAGCTGTTTTTT. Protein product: CASSQGSPLNTGELFF.